The 8 T cell receptor beta chains reported below all come from one sample, sequenced in a study of beta chain features in type 1 diabetes. Every isolated RNA sample was fully reverse transcribed, so sequencing captured expressed TCRB transcripts. Sequencing was performed with immunoSEQ multiplex PCR; in TCRdb, only in-frame clones are kept and a portion is missing. Of hundreds of thousands of clones in the sample, about 29% were seen once. The sequenced material came from naive CD4+ T cells from blood. The receptors were gathered from a man aged 18 to 29 in good health.

The chain recombines TRBV7-9 with TRBJ1-5; TRBD1 agrees at 9 bases. V lost 1 base and J lost 10; bases outside the gene matches: 5. The CDR3 consists of 14 residues. In germline, CDR1 is SEHNR, CDR2 FQNEAQ (reference sequence). CDR3 coding DNA: TGTGCCAGCAGCTTAGGACAGGGGGGAGGACCCCAGCATTTT. Residues: CASSLGQGGGPQHF.

This chain joins TRBV2 and TRBJ2-5, with D perhaps matching TRBD1 (5 bases). V shed 5 bases and J shed 5 bases, with 12 bases lying between them. This CDR3 contains 13 residues. Germline lookup yields CDR1 SNHLY and CDR2 FYNNEI. Written as DNA, the CDR3 is TGTGCCAGCAGTCGCAGGGAAGGCGAGACCCAGTACTTC. Amino acid sequence: CASSRREGETQYF.

The sample holds a few counts of this clone. The V call is TRBV19, the J call TRBJ2-2; TRBD2 might be the D (6 bases). The ends were cut back, 1 base at V and 2 bases at J, with 11 bases in the middle. CDR1 is LNHDA and CDR2 is SQIVND in the germline V gene (reference sequence). The CDR3 totals 16 residues. The CDR3 spells CASSIVGRPNTGELFF. The CDR3 DNA reads as TGTGCCAGTAGTATAGTGGGGAGGCCCAACACCGGGGAGCTGTTTTTT.

This clone was observed a few times. The chain employs TRBV30 and TRBJ2-1, with a possible D match to TRBD2 (5 bases). This CDR3 has 15 amino acids. Germline assignment: CDR1 GTSNPN and CDR2 SVGIG (reference sequence). Trimming removed 4 bases from V and 8 bases from J, with 21 bases in between. The CDR3: CAWNALAGRLDEQFF. CDR3 coding DNA: TGTGCCTGGAATGCCCTTGCGGGCCGGTTGGATGAGCAGTTCTTC.

This clone was counted a few times. The V gene is TRBV7-2, the J gene TRBJ1-5; D is perhaps TRBD1 (6 bases). Trimming shortened V by 5 bases and J by 9 bases, and 20 bases separated the two germline ends. Germline CDR1 SGHTA, CDR2 FQGNSA. This CDR3 has 15 residues. The CDR3 DNA sequence: TGTGCCAGCAGCCCGGGGGGGCAGGGATTGCGGCCCCAGCATTTT. Its protein product is CASSPGGQGLRPQHF.

The chain joins TRBV7-2 to TRBJ2-1; 8 bases align to TRBD2. With V trimmed by 0 bases and J by 3 bases, 10 bases remained unmatched. The CDR3 extends over 18 amino acids. Germline values: CDR1 SGHTA, CDR2 FQGNSA. The CDR3 spells CASSLAASGLGYYNEQFF. The CDR3 coding sequence is TGTGCCAGCAGCTTAGCCGCTAGCGGGTTGGGATACTACAATGAGCAGTTCTTC.

The gene calls are TRBV9 and TRBJ2-7; 9 nucleotides agree with TRBD1. Germline-derived CDR1 and CDR2 are SGDLS and YYNGEE. Losses at the gene ends were 0 bases for V and 7 bases for J; bases not matched to a gene: 5. The length of the CDR3 is 14 residues. The CDR3, as DNA: TGTGCCAGCAGCGTAGAGGGACAGGGTCGGGAGCAGTACTTC. Translated, it gives CASSVEGQGREQYF.

V is TRBV11-2 and J is TRBJ2-7, with a weak D call TRBD2 (5 bases). Looked up from germline, CDR1 is SGHAT and CDR2 is FQNNGV. The CDR3 extends over 14 amino acids. The V end was cut by 0 bases, the J end by 7 bases, with 13 bases between. CDR3 nucleotides: TGTGCCAGCAGCTTAGATCCGGGATTTCTGGAGCAGTACTTC. It specifies CASSLDPGFLEQYF. Complete variable domain (other parts from reference TRBV11-2 and TRBJ2-7): EAGVAQSPRYKIIEKRQSVAFWCNPISGHATLYWYQQILGQGPKLLIQFQNNGVVDDSQLPKDRFSAERLKGVDSTLKIQPAKLEDSAVYLCASSLDPGFLEQYFGPGTRLTVT.